This TCR beta chain originates from a study of T-cell reconstitution after alpha-beta-depleted transplantation in children. During its preparation, the TCRbeta library received unique molecular identifiers. One entry per CDR3 protein, called by TCRdb with MiXCR from the PCR reads. The sample records roughly 310,000 distinct CDR3 sequences, 23% being singletons. Details on this clonotype: The antigen remains undetermined.

Study findings and constraints: The study traced high day-60 TCRbeta diversity in some patients to surviving recipient T cells and thymic progenitors. Newly made T cells mostly supplied T-cell counts and diversity one year after transplant. Several hundred graft clones that had expanded were reportedly the source of alpha-beta T cells about two months after transplant.

The sample consisted of PBMCs, mostly from graft donor cells, taken 180 days after TCRalphabeta/CD19-depleted stem cell transplant. The TCR originated in a male patient aged 5 to 17 who had a stem cell transplant for acute lymphoblastic leukemia, so the T cells may come from the graft donor.

The CDR3 bases are TGTGCCAGCAGTTTAGTTAGCGGAGCTCTCACAGATACGCAGTATTTT. It specifies CASSLVSGALTDTQYF. This chain joins TRBV12-3 or TRBV12-4 and TRBJ2-3, with a tentative D call TRBD2 (6 bases). CDR3 length: 16 residues. Between the trimmed V and J ends, which lost 1 base and 2 bases, there was a span of 13 bases.